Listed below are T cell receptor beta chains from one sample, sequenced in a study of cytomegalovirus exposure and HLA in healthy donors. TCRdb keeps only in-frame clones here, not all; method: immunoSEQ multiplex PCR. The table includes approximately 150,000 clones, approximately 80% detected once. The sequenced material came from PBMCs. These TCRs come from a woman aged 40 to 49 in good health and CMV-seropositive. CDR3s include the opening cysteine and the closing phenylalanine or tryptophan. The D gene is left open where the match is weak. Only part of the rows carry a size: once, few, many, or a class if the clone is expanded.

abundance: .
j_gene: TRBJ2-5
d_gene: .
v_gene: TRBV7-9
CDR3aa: CASSVRRDQETQYF
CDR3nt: TGTGCCAGCAGCGTAAGACGGGACCAAGAGACCCAGTACTTC

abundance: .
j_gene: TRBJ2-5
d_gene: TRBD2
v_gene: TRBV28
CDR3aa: CASSLGRGQYF
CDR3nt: TGTGCCAGCAGTTTAGGGAGGGGCCAGTACTTC

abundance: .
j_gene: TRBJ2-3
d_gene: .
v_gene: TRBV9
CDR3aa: CASTLGLFADTQYF
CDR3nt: TGTGCCAGCACCCTGGGCCTGTTTGCAGATACGCAGTATTTT

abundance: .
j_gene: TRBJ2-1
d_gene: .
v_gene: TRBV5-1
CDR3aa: CASSLRNEQFF
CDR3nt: TGCGCCAGCAGCCTAAGAAATGAGCAGTTCTTC

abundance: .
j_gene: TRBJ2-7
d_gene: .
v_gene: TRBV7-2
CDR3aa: CASSLEQGRYEQYF
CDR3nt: TGTGCCAGCAGCTTAGAACAGGGACGATACGAGCAGTACTTC

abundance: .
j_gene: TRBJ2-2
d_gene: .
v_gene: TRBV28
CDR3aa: CASSLTAENTGELFF
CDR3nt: TGTGCCAGCAGTTTAACCGCAGAGAACACCGGGGAGCTGTTTTTT

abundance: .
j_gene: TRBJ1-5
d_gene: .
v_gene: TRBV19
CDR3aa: CASTSTGRSNQPQHF
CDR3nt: TGTGCCAGTACCTCCACGGGGAGAAGCAATCAGCCCCAGCATTTT

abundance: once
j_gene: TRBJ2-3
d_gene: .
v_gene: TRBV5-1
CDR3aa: CASSDQRSADTQYF
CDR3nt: TGCGCCAGCAGCGACCAGAGAAGCGCAGATACGCAGTATTTT

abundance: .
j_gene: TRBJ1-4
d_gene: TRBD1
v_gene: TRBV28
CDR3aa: CASSPQGARTEKLFF
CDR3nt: TGTGCCAGCAGTCCGCAGGGGGCGCGGACCGAAAAACTGTTTTTT

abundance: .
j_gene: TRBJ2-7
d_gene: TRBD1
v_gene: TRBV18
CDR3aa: CASSPERTGGGYEQYF
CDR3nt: TGTGCCAGCTCACCAGAAAGGACAGGGGGCGGCTACGAGCAGTACTTC

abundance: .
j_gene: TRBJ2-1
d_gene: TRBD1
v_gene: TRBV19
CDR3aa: CASSARTGENYNEQFF
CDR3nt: TGTGCCAGTAGTGCCCGGACAGGGGAAAACTACAATGAGCAGTTCTTC